The 25 T cell receptor beta chains listed next were all sequenced from one sample in a study of beta chain features in type 1 diabetes. Investigators reverse transcribed all isolated RNA, so they sequenced expressed TCRB transcripts. The protocol was immunoSEQ multiplex PCR, while the TCRdb copy is restricted to in-frame clones and leaves out a portion. The profile shows under 500,000 clones, about 29% of them singletons. Sequencing was carried out using naive CD4+ T cells from blood. The receptor set was obtained from a man between 18 and 35 years old in good health.

The J gene is TRBJ2-7, the V gene TRBV7-9; possible D gene TRBD2, 5 bases. The CDR3 consists of 14 residues. Germline V gene lookup returns CDR1 SEHNR and CDR2 FQNEAQ (reference sequence). V was clipped by 2 bases and J by 3 bases, with 11 bases between them. The CDR3 DNA sequence: TGTGCCAGCAGCTTAAGCAGGACTTACTACGAGCAGTACTTC. The encoded protein is CASSLSRTYYEQYF.

CDR3 amino acids: CASTDGSILSYNEQFF. The CDR3 region has the DNA TGTGCCAGCACTGACGGGAGTATTCTCTCCTACAATGAGCAGTTCTTC. V is TRBV7-9 and J is TRBJ2-1, with D perhaps matching TRBD2 (6 bases). The germline gives CDR1 SEHNR, CDR2 FQNEAQ (reference sequence). Trimming stripped 7 bases from V and 0 bases from J, with 16 bases between. This CDR3 has 16 residues.

Only a few counts were recorded for this clone. This rearrangement joins TRBV29-1 to TRBJ2-3; no clear D gene. CDR1 SQVTM and CDR2 ANQGSEA come from the germline V gene. The CDR3 consists of 11 residues. The V end was cut by 8 bases, the J end by 5 bases, with 11 bases between. The CDR3 nucleotides read TGCAGCTCGGCCTACGAAGATACGCAGTATTTT. Protein sequence: CSSAYEDTQYF.

This chain connects TRBV7-2 to TRBJ2-5; D might be TRBD1 (5 bases). Deletions cut 5 bases from V and 2 bases from J, with 9 bases between. The CDR3 runs 13 residues. CDR1 is SGHTA, CDR2 FQGNSA, per germline. Here the CDR3 reads CASSTRQQETQYF. Written as DNA, the CDR3 is TGTGCCAGCAGCACTCGACAGCAAGAGACCCAGTACTTC.

This chain uses TRBV29-1 with TRBJ1-1; 8 bases align to TRBD1. CDR3 length: 13 amino acids. J gave up 5 bases and V 2 bases, and 4 bases lay outside the gene matches. Germline V gene lookup returns CDR1 SQVTM and CDR2 ANQGSEA. CDR3 amino acids: CSVESTGGTEAFF. CDR3 in DNA: TGCAGCGTTGAATCAACAGGGGGAACTGAAGCTTTCTTT.

The rearrangement links TRBV30 to TRBJ1-1, with 8 bases aligning to TRBD1. The CDR3 is 14 amino acids. V was pared by 3 bases and J by 4 bases, with 7 bases of the junction left unmatched. Per the germline V gene, CDR1 is GTSNPN and CDR2 is SVGIG (reference sequence). The DNA for the CDR3 is TGTGCCTGGAGCGCTACAGGGGGTATCACTGAAGCTTTCTTT. This codes for CAWSATGGITEAFF.

This clone came up a few times. V and J are TRBV5-4 and TRBJ2-5; possibly TRBD1 or TRBD2 for D (5 bases each). Germline CDR1 SGHNT, CDR2 YYREEE (reference sequence). Between the trimmed V and J ends, which lost 6 bases and 2 bases, there was a span of 17 bases. The CDR3 has 15 amino acids. CDR3 coding DNA: TGTGCCAGCAACAACATAGCTGGGGGACAAGAGACCCAGTACTTC. This gives the protein CASNNIAGGQETQYF.

This chain links TRBV11-3 with TRBJ2-7; D may be TRBD1 or TRBD2 (5 bases each). V was shortened by 2 bases and J by 9 bases, with 17 bases between the two germline ends. Looked up from germline, CDR1 is SGHNT and CDR2 is YENEEA. The CDR3 totals 14 residues. CDR3 region: CASSLSPFGTPQYF. The DNA for the CDR3 is TGTGCCAGCAGCTTAAGCCCCTTCGGGACGCCGCAGTACTTC.

This clone was seen a handful of times. The rearrangement links TRBV7-2 to TRBJ2-4, with D unclear. Trimming left V 8 bases short and J 0 bases short, with 11 bases between. Germline lookup yields CDR1 SGHTA and CDR2 FQGNSA. The CDR3 consists of 14 residues. CDR3 sequence: CASGVEVAKNIQYF. CDR3 coding DNA: TGTGCCAGCGGAGTTGAGGTAGCCAAAAACATTCAGTACTTC.

The J gene is TRBJ2-5, the V gene TRBV14, with TRBD2 as a possible D gene (6 bases). Germline loops: CDR1 SGHDN, CDR2 FVKESK. Trimming stripped 6 bases from V and 2 bases from J, with 16 bases between. The length of the CDR3 is 15 residues. The CDR3 loop reads CASSRTRGKQETQYF. The CDR3 DNA reads as TGTGCCAGCAGTCGGACGCGGGGAAAACAAGAGACCCAGTACTTC.

J is TRBJ2-5 and V is TRBV30, with 12 bases aligning to TRBD2. The germline V gene encodes CDR1 GTSNPN and CDR2 SVGIG (reference sequence). The CDR3 has 15 amino acids. Unmatched junction bases numbered 6, after V lost 2 bases and J lost 5 bases. The CDR3 sequence is CAWSPLAGGTETQYF. The CDR3 DNA reads as TGTGCCTGGAGTCCCCTAGCGGGAGGGACGGAGACCCAGTACTTC.

This clone was seen a few times. The chain joins TRBV7-2 to TRBJ2-1, with 7 bases that match TRBD2. The CDR3 has 18 residues. V lost 5 bases to trimming and J lost 5 bases; unmatched junction nucleotides: 18. Germline CDR1 and CDR2: SGHTA and FQGNSA. CDR3 in amino acids: CASSPNWGGRTIHNEQFF. The CDR3 DNA reads as TGTGCCAGCAGCCCCAATTGGGGCGGGAGAACAATCCACAATGAGCAGTTCTTC.

This clone came up a few times. The chain couples TRBV7-8 to TRBJ1-2, with a weak D call TRBD1 (5 bases). The CDR3 totals 14 residues. The germline gives CDR1 SGHVS, CDR2 FQNEAQ. Trimming left V 5 bases short and J 7 bases short, with 17 bases between. The CDR3 loop is CASSPGQGPSGYTF. CDR3 nucleotide sequence: TGTGCCAGCAGCCCCGGGCAGGGCCCGTCTGGCTACACCTTC.

The chain has TRBV11-1 and TRBJ2-4; possible D gene TRBD1, 6 bases. CDR3 length: 15 amino acids. Germline CDR1 is SGHAT and CDR2 is FQDESV (reference sequence). Trimming removed 2 bases from V and 9 bases from J, with 17 bases in between. CDR3 sequence (DNA): TGTGCCAGCAGCTTACGTTCAGGGGAATTGAGCATTCAGTACTTC. Protein sequence: CASSLRSGELSIQYF.

The J gene is TRBJ2-1, the V gene TRBV6-5; D remains ambiguous. Between the trimmed V and J ends, which lost 8 bases and 0 bases, there was a span of 11 bases. Germline-derived CDR1 and CDR2 are MNHEY and SVGAGI. The CDR3 length is 14 residues. The CDR3 sequence is CASSSYASYNEQFF. The CDR3 DNA is TGTGCCAGCTCCTCCTATGCCTCCTACAATGAGCAGTTCTTC.

The rearrangement joins TRBV21-1 to TRBJ2-1. TRBV21-1 represents a pseudogene. The CDR3 totals 12 residues. The CDR3 reads CASGLPYNEQFF. CDR3 bases: TGTGCCAGCGGGTTGCCCTACAATGAGCAGTTCTTC.

CDR3 amino acids: CASSVPLRAGEQYF. The CDR3 region has the DNA TGTGCCAGCAGCGTACCCCTCCGAGCGGGCGAGCAGTACTTC. The rearrangement links TRBV9 to TRBJ2-7, with D possibly matching TRBD2 (6 bases). V lost 1 base and J 6 bases, leaving 14 bases between the germline ends. The CDR3 covers 14 residues. Germline V gives CDR1 SGDLS, CDR2 YYNGEE.

The genes are TRBV14 and TRBJ2-3, with D tentatively TRBD1 or TRBD2 (5 bases each). CDR1 SGHDN and CDR2 FVKESK come from the germline V gene. There are 14 residues in the CDR3. V was shortened by 4 bases and J by 4 bases, with 12 bases between the two germline ends. CDR3 coding DNA: TGTGCCAGCAGCCGCAGAGGGGTCGCAGATACGCAGTATTTT. Its translation is CASSRRGVADTQYF.

This clone was observed a few times. The chain carries TRBV29-1 and TRBJ2-3; D possibly corresponds to TRBD1 (6 bases). Trimming left V 6 bases short and J 0 bases short, with 13 bases between. The CDR3 sequence is 14 residues long. Germline-derived CDR1 and CDR2 are SQVTM and ANQGSEA. The DNA for the CDR3 is TGCAGCGTCGTTCGACAGGTTAGCACAGATACGCAGTATTTT. It specifies CSVVRQVSTDTQYF.

CDR3 in DNA: TGTGCCAGCAGTGGACGTCTGGCGGGAGCCGGTGAGCAGTTCTTC. Its protein product is CASSGRLAGAGEQFF. The rearrangement uses TRBV25-1 and TRBJ2-1, with 7 bases fitting TRBD2. J gave up 9 bases and V 4 bases, and 12 bases lay outside the gene matches. The CDR3 consists of 15 residues. CDR1 and CDR2 (germline): MGHDK, SYGVNS.

This clone was counted a few times. The chain joins TRBV29-1 to TRBJ1-1; possible D gene TRBD1, 5 bases. The V and J ends lost 1 base and 3 bases respectively, with 15 bases between them. Germline V gene lookup returns CDR1 SQVTM and CDR2 ANQGSEA. The CDR3 is made up of 15 amino acids. The CDR3 bases are TGCAGCGTTGAAGGGGGGAGGGGACCGGACACTGAAGCTTTCTTT. This encodes CSVEGGRGPDTEAFF.

J is TRBJ2-1 and V is TRBV12-5; D is possibly TRBD2 (5 bases). CDR3 size: 14 residues. Germline V lookup: CDR1 LGHNT, CDR2 FRNRAP. V lost 6 bases to trimming and J lost 1 base, with 10 bases between them. The CDR3 reads CASGPRGSYNEQFF. For the CDR3, the DNA is TGTGCTAGTGGCCCGAGAGGGTCCTACAATGAGCAGTTCTTC.

This clone occurred once. The rearrangement joins TRBV18 to TRBJ1-2, with TRBD1 as a possible D gene (5 bases). CDR1 and CDR2 from the germline V gene are KGHSH and LQKENI. The CDR3 is made up of 15 amino acids. V dropped 6 bases and J dropped 8 bases, with 22 bases sitting between them. CDR3 DNA: TGTGCCAGCTCTAACGATCCGGGGCCTTGGTGGGGCTACACCTTC. Translating it yields CASSNDPGPWWGYTF.

This clone was observed a few times. The chain joins TRBV5-1 to TRBJ2-1; D is perhaps TRBD1 or TRBD2 (5 bases each). The CDR3 runs 13 residues. The V end lost 4 bases, the J end lost 3 bases, and 8 bases lay between the germline ends. The germline gives CDR1 SGHRS, CDR2 YFSETQ. The CDR3 DNA reads as TGCGCCAGCAGCCCGGGGCGCTACAATGAGCAGTTCTTC. Amino acid sequence: CASSPGRYNEQFF.

V usage is TRBV30 and J usage is TRBJ2-1; possible D gene TRBD2, 6 bases. CDR1 and CDR2 (germline): GTSNPN, SVGIG (reference sequence). V was trimmed by 2 bases and J by 9 bases, leaving 17 bases between them. The CDR3 runs 14 residues. The CDR3 loop reads CAWSRSGRRVEQFF. For the CDR3, the DNA is TGTGCCTGGAGTAGGTCCGGGAGAAGAGTTGAGCAGTTCTTC.